Each of the 22 T cell receptor beta chains below was sequenced from the same sample in a study of response to subunit inactivated influenza vaccine. One entry per CDR3 protein, called by TCRdb with MiXCR from the RT-PCR reads. This table has approximately 680,000 distinct CDR3 sequences, 15% to 18% appearing once. Sequencing used PBMCs from blood, obtained 11 to 12 days after vaccination. These receptors were collected from a man in his fifties or sixties who received an inactivated influenza vaccine.

This chain links TRBV29-1 with TRBJ1-1; no clear D gene. Germline CDR1 SQVTM, CDR2 ANQGSEA. The V and J ends lost 3 bases and 4 bases respectively, with 9 bases between them. There are 12 residues in the CDR3. CDR3 sequence reads: CSVEGLGTEAFF. The DNA for the CDR3 is TGCAGCGTTGAGGGGTTGGGCACTGAAGCTTTCTTT.

This clonotype was observed a few times. This chain links TRBV27 with TRBJ2-7; 7 bases agree with TRBD2. V shed 7 bases, J shed 2 bases, and the junction held 5 bases outside the gene matches. Germline V lookup: CDR1 MNHEY, CDR2 SMNVEV (reference sequence). This CDR3 is 13 amino acids long. DNA of the CDR3: TGTGCCAGCAATAGCGGGTCCCCCTACGAGCAGTACTTC. Encoded protein: CASNSGSPYEQYF.

The V gene is TRBV20-1, the J gene TRBJ2-5, with 7 bases that match TRBD1. From germline, CDR1 is DFQATT and CDR2 SNEGSKA (reference sequence). The trim removed 1 base at V and 4 bases at J, leaving 9 bases unmatched. The CDR3 is 15 residues long. Here the CDR3 DNA reads TGCAGTGCTAGAGCAAGGAGGACAGGAGGAGAGACCCAGTACTTC. Protein product: CSARARRTGGETQYF.

Many counts were recorded for this clonotype. The rearrangement uses TRBV6-2 or TRBV6-3 and TRBJ1-2; D unclear. V was pared by 2 bases and J by 6 bases, with 13 bases between. The CDR3 is made up of 14 amino acids. Germline V gene lookup returns CDR1 MNHEY and CDR2 SVGEGT. The CDR3 spells CASSYPTIGDGYTF. The CDR3 DNA sequence: TGTGCCAGCAGTTACCCTACTATAGGAGATGGCTACACCTTC.

The CDR3 region is CASSQGVAQPQHF. The CDR3 DNA sequence: TGTGCCAGCAGCCAAGGGGTGGCTCAGCCCCAGCATTTT. The V gene is TRBV7-2, the J gene TRBJ1-5; a weak D match, TRBD1 (5 bases). This CDR3 has 13 residues. Germline CDR1 SGHTA, CDR2 FQGNSA. Trimming stripped 5 bases from V and 6 bases from J, with 11 bases between.

The J gene is TRBJ1-1, the V gene TRBV28, with TRBD1 as a possible D gene (6 bases). The V gene lost 7 bases and the J gene lost 14 bases, with 17 bases spanning the gap. The germline CDR1 and CDR2 sequences are MDHEN and SYDVKM. The length of the CDR3 is 11 residues. The CDR3 reads CASNKSGAGFF. For the CDR3, the DNA is TGTGCCAGCAACAAGTCGGGGGCGGGCTTCTTT.

This chain uses TRBV29-1 with TRBJ2-1, with TRBD1 matching 9 bases. CDR1 is SQVTM, CDR2 ANQGSEA, per germline. The CDR3 spans 12 residues. V was clipped by 7 bases and J by 7 bases; unmatched bases: 5. For the CDR3, the DNA is TGCAGCGGGACAGGGGATGGGAATGAGCAGTTCTTC. Its protein product is CSGTGDGNEQFF.

The chain employs TRBV5-1 and TRBJ2-7, with TRBD1 matching 7 bases. V lost 4 bases, J lost 4 bases, and 8 bases stayed unmatched. CDR3 size: 14 residues. Germline CDR1 SGHRS, CDR2 YFSETQ. In DNA form, the CDR3 reads TGCGCCAGCAGCCCAGGACAGGCTGTGTACGAGCAGTACTTC. The encoded protein is CASSPGQAVYEQYF.

This clonotype was detected a few times. This chain connects TRBV7-9 to TRBJ2-2, with D perhaps TRBD1 (5 bases). The CDR3 spans 13 residues. V was shortened by 5 bases and J by 5 bases, with 9 bases between the two germline ends. Germline values: CDR1 SEHNR, CDR2 FQNEAQ (reference sequence). Here the CDR3 reads CASSAYRTGELFF. DNA of the CDR3: TGTGCCAGCAGCGCATACAGGACCGGGGAGCTGTTTTTT.

J is TRBJ2-1 and V is TRBV12-3 or TRBV12-4; 8 positions match TRBD2. This CDR3 contains 16 residues. Trimming took 7 bases from V and 2 from J; bases not matched to a gene: 10. This chain's CDR3 is CASTARRSGTYNEQFF. CDR3 DNA: TGTGCCAGCACCGCGCGTCGTAGCGGGACCTACAATGAGCAGTTCTTC.

V is TRBV5-5 and J is TRBJ1-2, with 11 bases that match TRBD1. The CDR3 contains 14 residues. The junction had 4 bases not matched to a gene; V was cut back by 4 bases and J by 5 bases. Germline CDR1 reads SGHKS; CDR2 reads YYEKEE (reference sequence). CDR3 region: CASSPGTGGYGYTF. As DNA, the CDR3 is TGTGCCAGCAGCCCAGGGACAGGGGGGTATGGCTACACCTTC.

V and J are TRBV7-6 and TRBJ2-5; 7 bases line up with TRBD2. Germline V gene data show CDR1 as SGHVS and CDR2 as FNYEAQ. Trimming at V came to 5 bases and at J to 2 bases, leaving 11 bases not matched to a gene. This CDR3 contains 16 residues. This CDR3 is CASSRDGLGQQETQYF. DNA for the CDR3: TGTGCCAGCAGCCGAGATGGACTAGGTCAACAAGAGACCCAGTACTTC.

This clonotype was counted between two and nine times. J is TRBJ1-5 and V is TRBV4-1, with 9 bases aligning to TRBD1. After removal of 6 bases from V and 6 bases from J, the junction contained 12 bases not matched to a gene. There are 16 residues in the CDR3. CDR1 and CDR2 (germline): MGHRA, YSYEKL. The CDR3 coding sequence is TGCGCCAGCAGACATGAAGACAGGGGGGGCGGTCAGCCCCAGCATTTT. Translation: CASRHEDRGGGQPQHF.

The genes are TRBV3-1 and TRBJ2-1, with 11 nucleotides matching TRBD2. The CDR3 consists of 16 residues. With V trimmed by 5 bases and J by 4 bases, 7 bases remained unmatched. Germline V gene lookup returns CDR1 LGHDT and CDR2 YNNKEL (reference sequence). This chain's CDR3 is CASSNLTSGRYNEQFF. The DNA of the CDR3 is TGTGCCAGCAGCAACCTTACTAGCGGGAGATACAATGAGCAGTTCTTC.

This clonotype was counted at least ten times. CDR3 bases: TGCAGTGCTAGCCCGGGACAGGGAGGCTATGGCTACACCTTC. Amino acids: CSASPGQGGYGYTF. The J gene is TRBJ1-2, the V gene TRBV20-1; the match to TRBD1 covers 9 bases. Germline values: CDR1 DFQATT, CDR2 SNEGSKA (reference sequence). The CDR3 contains 14 residues. Trimming cost V 3 bases and J 4 bases; bases outside gene matches: 6.

This clonotype was detected a few times. This chain links TRBV12-3 or TRBV12-4 with TRBJ2-1; tentatively, D is TRBD1 (6 bases). The CDR3 has 14 amino acids. V gave up 7 bases and J gave up 4 bases, with 14 bases separating them. Here the CDR3 reads CASTLGTKYNEQFF. CDR3 DNA: TGTGCCAGCACCCTCGGGACAAAATACAATGAGCAGTTCTTC.

The chain couples TRBV20-1 to TRBJ1-2, with 7 bases aligning to TRBD1. Germline CDR1 and CDR2: DFQATT and SNEGSKA (reference sequence). The CDR3 spans 14 residues. J was trimmed by 7 bases and V by 2 bases; bases with no gene match: 10. DNA for the CDR3: TGCAGTGCTAGAATGACAGGGATTCTTAGTGGCTACACCTTC. It specifies CSARMTGILSGYTF.

The CDR3 sequence: CASSFRSVPGELFF. Here the CDR3 DNA reads TGTGCCAGCAGTTTTAGATCGGTGCCCGGGGAGCTGTTTTTT. The chain carries TRBV12-3 or TRBV12-4 and TRBJ2-2; D unresolved. CDR3 size: 14 residues. V lost 3 bases and J 6 bases, leaving 11 bases between the germline ends.

The V call is TRBV10-3, the J call TRBJ2-2; a possible D gene is TRBD1 (6 bases). Per germline, CDR1 ENHRY and CDR2 SYGVKD. This CDR3 contains 15 residues. The germline V and J ends were trimmed by 11 bases and 0 bases, with 16 bases remaining between them. The CDR3 coding sequence is TGTGCCGCGAGCCTGGACAGCGCGAACACCGGGGAGCTGTTTTTT. Encoded protein: CAASLDSANTGELFF.

The chain is built from TRBV12-3 or TRBV12-4 and TRBJ2-1, with D hard to call. The CDR3 covers 13 residues. V lost 8 bases, J lost 3 bases, and 11 bases lay in between. CDR3: CASGSGIYNEQFF. CDR3 bases: TGTGCCAGCGGGTCAGGAATCTACAATGAGCAGTTCTTC.

The chain combines TRBV29-1 with TRBJ2-5; 12 nucleotides line up with TRBD2. CDR3 length equals 15 residues. Germline CDR1 and CDR2: SQVTM and ANQGSEA. After removal of 6 bases from V and 1 base from J, the junction contained 6 bases not matched to a gene. This CDR3 reads CSVVLAGGPQETQYF. CDR3 coding DNA: TGCAGCGTGGTACTAGCGGGGGGTCCCCAAGAGACCCAGTACTTC.

The CDR3 region is CASSLLEQYF. CDR3 nucleotides: TGTGCCAGCAGTCTCCTCGAGCAGTACTTC. The J gene is TRBJ2-7, the V gene TRBV6-2 or TRBV6-3; unclear D gene. Germline lookup yields CDR1 MNHEY and CDR2 SVGEGT. The CDR3 covers 10 residues. V was shortened by 5 bases and J by 6 bases, with 5 bases between the two germline ends.